Listed below are T cell receptor beta chains from one sample, sequenced in a study of shared clonotypes between healthy human individuals. Profiled with immunoSEQ multiplex PCR; TCRdb holds only in-frame clones, not every one. The sample holds around 2,000,000 clones, just under 95% seen once. The material sequenced was naive CD8+ T cells sorted from blood. The receptor source for this set is a man aged 18 to 30 in good health. CDR3s include the opening cysteine and the closing phenylalanine or tryptophan. D genes are given only for firm matches. Rows give clone size only sometimes, using once, few, many, or a class for an expanded clone.

CASSVGGSDYEQYF | TGTGCCAGCAGCGTAGGCGGGAGTGACTACGAGCAGTACTTC | TRBJ2-7 | TRBV9 | NA | TRBD2
CASSQGLRGPGNQPQHF | TGCGCCAGCAGCCAAGGCCTACGCGGGCCTGGCAATCAGCCCCAGCATTTT | TRBJ1-5 | TRBV4-1 | NA | NA
CASSLDGAGTEAFF | TGTGCCAGCAGCTTAGATGGGGCGGGGACTGAAGCTTTCTTT | TRBJ1-1 | TRBV7-3 | once | NA
CASSLGTGRNGYTF | TGTGCCAGCAGCCTCGGGACAGGGAGAAATGGCTACACCTTC | TRBJ1-2 | TRBV5-6 | NA | TRBD1
CASSTDSYEQYF | TGCGCCAGCAGCACGGATTCCTACGAGCAGTACTTC | TRBJ2-7 | TRBV5-1 | NA | NA
CASSFGVDVLFDSDTQYF | TGCGCCAGCAGCTTCGGGGTAGATGTGTTGTTCGATTCAGATACGCAGTATTTT | TRBJ2-3 | TRBV5-1 | NA | NA
CASSPGGLIQETQYF | TGTGCCAGCTCACCAGGGGGGCTTATTCAAGAGACCCAGTACTTC | TRBJ2-5 | TRBV18 | NA | NA
CSVQTETNEKLFF | TGCAGCGTTCAGACAGAAACAAATGAAAAACTGTTTTTT | TRBJ1-4 | TRBV29-1 | NA | NA
CAISEQLDSSSYNEQFF | TGTGCCATCAGTGAACAACTGGACAGTAGCTCCTACAATGAGCAGTTCTTC | TRBJ2-1 | TRBV10-3 | once | NA
CASSLRDTSYNEQFF | TGCGCCAGCAGCCTCAGGGACACCTCCTACAATGAGCAGTTCTTC | TRBJ2-1 | TRBV4-1 | NA | NA
CASSDGTSGYNEQFF | TGTGCCAGCAGTGACGGGACTAGCGGCTACAATGAGCAGTTCTTC | TRBJ2-1 | TRBV6-1 | NA | TRBD2
CASTADREGIHYNEQFF | TGTGCCAGTACCGCGGACAGGGAAGGGATACATTACAATGAGCAGTTCTTC | TRBJ2-1 | TRBV19 | once | TRBD1
CASSFGLAGAYEQYF | TGTGCCAGCAGCTTTGGACTAGCGGGAGCCTACGAGCAGTACTTC | TRBJ2-7 | TRBV14 | NA | TRBD2
CASSEGTDTQYF | TGTGCCAGCAGTGAAGGGACAGATACGCAGTATTTT | TRBJ2-3 | TRBV2 | NA | NA
CASSPRGEATQYF | TGCGCCAGCAGCCCCCGGGGCGAAGCGACCCAGTACTTC | TRBJ2-5 | TRBV5-1 | once | NA
CASSPPGRPGELFF | TGTGCCAGCAGTCCCCCGGGACGCCCCGGGGAGCTGTTTTTT | TRBJ2-2 | TRBV25-1 | NA | NA
CASSLYGDEQYF | TGTGCCAGCAGTTTATATGGGGACGAGCAGTACTTC | TRBJ2-7 | TRBV27 | NA | NA